These 8 T cell receptor beta chains came from one sample sequenced in a study of beta chain features in type 1 diabetes. Reverse transcribing all isolated RNA meant expressed TCRB transcripts were sequenced. This table comes from immunoSEQ multiplex PCR, and its TCRdb copy is limited to in-frame clones, with some not included. The sample has a few hundred thousand clones, around 14% seen once; the top ten hold roughly 0.033%. Sequenced: naive CD4+ T cells from blood. The receptors were sampled from a young man in good health.

In its sample, this clone was seen a few times. The rearrangement links TRBV7-2 to TRBJ2-1; D unresolved. V was clipped by 2 bases and J by 2 bases, with 10 bases between them. CDR3 size: 15 residues. Per the germline V gene, CDR1 is SGHTA and CDR2 is FQGNSA. The CDR3 protein is CASSLQSSTYNEQFF. The CDR3 region has the DNA TGTGCCAGCAGCTTACAGAGTAGTACCTACAATGAGCAGTTCTTC. Full variable domain (rest looked up from reference TRBV7-2 and TRBJ2-1): GAGVSQSPSNKVTEKGKDVELRCDPISGHTALYWYRQSLGQGLEFLIYFQGNSAPDKSGLPSDRFSAERTGGSVSTLTIQRTQQEDSAVYLCASSLQSSTYNEQFFGPGTRLTVL.

V gene TRBV9 combines with J gene TRBJ1-5; weak D call: TRBD1 (6 bases). V lost 0 bases and J lost 6, with 13 bases in between. The CDR3 has 15 residues. CDR1 is SGDLS and CDR2 is YYNGEE in the germline V gene. The chain's CDR3 is CASSVDGQGTQPQHF. CDR3 coding DNA: TGTGCCAGCAGCGTAGATGGGCAGGGGACTCAGCCCCAGCATTTT.

The J gene is TRBJ2-7, the V gene TRBV11-2; D possibly corresponds to TRBD1 (6 bases). The CDR3 runs to 15 residues. V was cut by 1 base and J by 3 bases, with 13 bases left in between. The germline gives CDR1 SGHAT, CDR2 FQNNGV. CDR3 region: CASSLVPGHNYEQYF. The CDR3 region has the DNA TGTGCCAGCAGCTTAGTGCCGGGACACAACTACGAGCAGTACTTC.

This clone was counted many times. The DNA for the CDR3 is TGCAGCGTTGCCACGAACATTCAGTACTTC. It yields the protein CSVATNIQYF. The rearrangement links TRBV29-1 to TRBJ2-4, with D hard to call. V lost 4 bases, J lost 7 bases, and 5 bases lay in between. This CDR3 has 10 residues. The germline gives CDR1 SQVTM, CDR2 ANQGSEA.

This clone turned up a few times. This chain connects TRBV29-1 to TRBJ1-1; no firm D call. The germline V gene has CDR1 SQVTM and CDR2 ANQGSEA. V was clipped by 4 bases and J by 1 base, with 13 bases between them. There are 14 residues in the CDR3. In DNA form, the CDR3 reads TGCAGCGTTGCGGATGCCTCCCGGAACACTGAAGCTTTCTTT. Its translation is CSVADASRNTEAFF.

This clone was seen a few times. The rearrangement uses TRBV14 and TRBJ2-5; D not resolved. The CDR3 loop spans 11 amino acids. The germline CDR1 and CDR2 sequences are SGHDN and FVKESK. V was trimmed by 3 bases and J by 4 bases, leaving 3 bases between them. CDR3 nucleotide sequence: TGTGCCAGCAGCCATACAGAGACCCAGTACTTC. It specifies CASSHTETQYF.

This clone appeared a few times. The V call is TRBV6-5, the J call TRBJ2-3; possibly TRBD1 for D (6 bases). V was shortened by 6 bases and J by 2 bases, with 15 bases between the two germline ends. The CDR3 spans 15 residues. CDR1 MNHEY and CDR2 SVGAGI come from the germline V gene. CDR3 DNA: TGTGCCAGCAGGCCCACAGGGAGCTACACAGATACGCAGTATTTT. Its translation is CASRPTGSYTDTQYF.

This clone occurred a few times. CDR3 coding DNA: TGTGCCAGCAGCCTGCGAGGGACAGGGGATTTAGTAGCTTTCTTT. Translated, it gives CASSLRGTGDLVAFF. V and J are TRBV9 and TRBJ1-1; the match to TRBD1 covers 10 bases. Germline assignment: CDR1 SGDLS and CDR2 YYNGEE. V gave up 4 bases and J gave up 10 bases; unmatched junction bases: 13. The CDR3 extends over 15 amino acids. The full variable domain, its missing parts supplied by reference TRBV9 and TRBJ1-1, is DSGVTQTPKHLITATGQRVTLRCSPRSGDLSVYWYQQSLDQGLQFLIQYYNGEERAKGNILERFSAQQFPDLHSELNLSSLELGDSALYFCASSLRGTGDLVAFFGQGTRLTVV.